These T cell receptor beta chains were read from a single sample in a study of regulatory and conventional T cells in RAG deficiency. Produced via immunoSEQ multiplex PCR; TCRdb's table is partial and in-frame only. The repertoire consists of fewer than 9,500 clones, with around 93% occurring once and the leading ten covering approximately 1.5%. Separately, the same data were catalogued under a study of regulatory T cells.

Specimen: CD127- CD25+ CD4+ Tregs sorted from blood. The origin of the receptors is a human donor in good health. CDR3s include the opening cysteine and the closing phenylalanine or tryptophan. Fields, in order: clone size, D gene, J gene, V gene, CDR3 DNA, CDR3 protein. The D gene is left open where the match is weak. A clone size is listed for some rows: how often the clone was seen (once, few, many), or a class if it is expanded.

clone size: .; D gene: TRBD1; J gene: TRBJ1-2; V gene: TRBV27; CDR3 DNA: TGTGCCAGCAGTCCTGCCGGGACAGGGGGCAGGCTCGCTGGCTACACCTTC; CDR3 protein: CASSPAGTGGRLAGYTF
clone size: .; D gene: TRBD1; J gene: TRBJ2-1; V gene: TRBV7-8; CDR3 DNA: TGTGCCAGCAACCCCCGGGACAGGGAGGGCAATGAGCAGTTCTTC; CDR3 protein: CASNPRDREGNEQFF
clone size: .; D gene: TRBD1; J gene: TRBJ2-7; V gene: TRBV18; CDR3 DNA: TGTGCCAGCTCCCCCGGGACAGGGGGCCTGGAGCAGTACTTC; CDR3 protein: CASSPGTGGLEQYF
clone size: .; D gene: .; J gene: TRBJ2-7; V gene: TRBV7-9; CDR3 DNA: TGTGCCAGCAGCTCACAGAGCTCCTACGAGCAGTACTTC; CDR3 protein: CASSSQSSYEQYF
clone size: .; D gene: TRBD2; J gene: TRBJ2-3; V gene: TRBV5-1; CDR3 DNA: TGCGCCAGCAGCCTGAGCGGGCGGGGGGGCACAGATACGCAGTATTTT; CDR3 protein: CASSLSGRGGTDTQYF
clone size: once; D gene: TRBD1; J gene: TRBJ1-3; V gene: TRBV19; CDR3 DNA: TGTGCCACTTACCGACAGGGGAAATTTGGAAACACCATATATTTT; CDR3 protein: CATYRQGKFGNTIYF
clone size: .; D gene: .; J gene: TRBJ2-3; V gene: TRBV11-2; CDR3 DNA: TGTGCCAGCAGCCGACAGGGCACAGATACGCAGTATTTT; CDR3 protein: CASSRQGTDTQYF
clone size: .; D gene: .; J gene: TRBJ1-3; V gene: TRBV19; CDR3 DNA: TGTGCCAGTAGTATGGACAACTCTGGAAACACCATATATTTT; CDR3 protein: CASSMDNSGNTIYF
clone size: .; D gene: .; J gene: TRBJ1-1; V gene: TRBV10-3; CDR3 DNA: TGTGCCACCTCAGCCGGGGGGCTTGGCGGCACTGAAGCTTTCTTT; CDR3 protein: CATSAGGLGGTEAFF
clone size: .; D gene: .; J gene: TRBJ1-1; V gene: TRBV6-5; CDR3 DNA: TGTGCCAGCAGTTCCACGCCCTCTCCCGGCACTGAAGCTTTCTTT; CDR3 protein: CASSSTPSPGTEAFF
clone size: .; D gene: .; J gene: TRBJ1-2; V gene: TRBV4-2; CDR3 DNA: TGTGCCAGCAGCCAAGCCCCAACGGGAGGATATGGCTACACCTTC; CDR3 protein: CASSQAPTGGYGYTF
clone size: .; D gene: TRBD1; J gene: TRBJ1-6; V gene: TRBV28; CDR3 DNA: TGTGCCAGCAGTTATGGACAGGGGAGCTCCTATAATTCACCCCTCCACTTT; CDR3 protein: CASSYGQGSSYNSPLHF
clone size: .; D gene: TRBD1; J gene: TRBJ2-2; V gene: TRBV4-1; CDR3 DNA: TGCGCCAGCAGCCCCGCAGGGGGCAGGGCGACCGGGGAGCTGTTTTTT; CDR3 protein: CASSPAGGRATGELFF
clone size: .; D gene: .; J gene: TRBJ1-5; V gene: TRBV19; CDR3 DNA: TGTGCCAGTAGTCGCGCGAATGGCAATCAGCCCCAGCATTTT; CDR3 protein: CASSRANGNQPQHF